The 27 T cell receptor beta chains below come from one sample, sequenced in a study of identical twins (dated by TCRdb to 2016 to 2017). Library preparation employed 5' RACE. Sequencing used an Illumina HiSeq 2000. TCRdb cleaned the public reads at Q25 with fastp, built clones with MiXCR and kept in-frame beta chains. One record per CDR3 amino acid sequence lists the most common genes and DNA. The sample contains 570,000 or so distinct CDR3 sequences, 9% to 10% of them found a single time. The ten largest make up approximately 3% of the sample. These data were also filed under a second study, of yellow fever vaccine responses in identical twins.

Material: PBMCs. These receptor sequences come from a woman between 18 and 30 years old in good health.

Only a few counts were recorded for this clonotype. The V and J genes are TRBV10-1 and TRBJ2-5; D not resolved. V was clipped by 3 bases and J by 3 bases, with 14 bases between them. CDR1 WNHNN and CDR2 SYGVQD come from the germline V gene (reference sequence). This CDR3 spans 15 amino acids. DNA of the CDR3: TGCGCCAGCAGTGAAACAGAAATCGGCAAAGAGACCCAGTACTTC. Translation: CASSETEIGKETQYF.

The chain is built from TRBV28 and TRBJ2-5; TRBD1 matches at 12 bases. Looked up from germline, CDR1 is MDHEN and CDR2 is SYDVKM. Trimming took 6 bases from V and 5 from J; bases not matched to a gene: 7. There are 15 residues in the CDR3. The CDR3 here is CASSPLGTGGETQYF. CDR3 in DNA: TGTGCCAGCAGCCCACTCGGGACAGGGGGCGAGACCCAGTACTTC.

This clonotype was observed many times. The chain combines TRBV3-1 with TRBJ2-3; TRBD2 matches 9 bases. Trimming took 5 bases from V and 3 from J; bases not matched to a gene: 6. Germline CDR1 is LGHDT and CDR2 is YNNKEL (reference sequence). This CDR3 is 15 amino acids long. The CDR3 DNA reads as TGTGCCAGCAGCGAGGGACTAGCTGCGACAGATACGCAGTATTTT. It specifies CASSEGLAATDTQYF.

This clonotype was observed many times. V and J are TRBV10-3 and TRBJ2-2; weak D call: TRBD2 (6 bases). This CDR3 has 13 amino acids. V was cut by 4 bases and J by 9 bases, with 12 bases left in between. CDR1 is ENHRY and CDR2 is SYGVKD in the germline V gene. This CDR3 reads CAISGRLGRELFF. Written as DNA, the CDR3 is TGTGCCATCAGTGGAAGACTAGGGCGGGAGCTGTTTTTT.

The V gene is TRBV2, the J gene TRBJ2-7; unclear D gene. Germline loops: CDR1 SNHLY, CDR2 FYNNEI. The CDR3 extends over 14 amino acids. Between the trimmed V and J ends, which lost 1 base and 1 base, there was a span of 8 bases. As DNA, the CDR3 is TGTGCCAGCAGTGAAGGCGGTGTTTCCTACGAGCAGTACTTC. Translation gives CASSEGGVSYEQYF. The complete variable domain, with remaining parts taken from reference TRBV2 and TRBJ2-7, reads EPEVTQTPSHQVTQMGQEVILRCVPISNHLYFYWYRQILGQKVEFLVSFYNNEISEKSEIFDDQFSVERPDGSNFTLKIRSTKLEDSAMYFCASSEGGVSYEQYFGPGTRLTVT.

This rearrangement joins TRBV19 to TRBJ2-5, with D unresolved. The germline V gene has CDR1 LNHDA and CDR2 SQIVND (reference sequence). Trimming removed 3 bases at V and 5 bases at J, with 13 bases between. The CDR3 totals 14 residues. CDR3 coding DNA: TGTGCCAGTAGTATCGCCCAGTGGGGTGAGACCCAGTACTTC. Residues: CASSIAQWGETQYF.

This chain connects TRBV7-2 to TRBJ2-7; 11 bases agree with TRBD2. There are 16 residues in the CDR3. CDR1 is SGHTA, CDR2 FQGNSA, per germline. Trimming cost V 5 bases and J 3 bases; bases outside gene matches: 9. The CDR3 reads CASSGRGTSGGYEQYF. The CDR3 region has the DNA TGTGCCAGCAGCGGGCGCGGGACTAGCGGTGGCTACGAGCAGTACTTC.

The chain carries TRBV29-1 and TRBJ2-1; 8 bases are a match to TRBD1. The CDR3 runs to 12 residues. After removal of 7 bases from V and 5 bases from J, the junction contained 4 bases not matched to a gene. CDR1 is SQVTM, CDR2 ANQGSEA, per germline. CDR3 sequence (DNA): TGCAGCGCCGGACAGGGCGACAATGAGCAGTTCTTC. It specifies CSAGQGDNEQFF.

The rearrangement uses TRBV9 and TRBJ2-2; tentatively, D is TRBD1 (6 bases). CDR3 length: 16 residues. V was shortened by 0 bases and J by 6 bases, with 15 bases between the two germline ends. Germline V gene lookup returns CDR1 SGDLS and CDR2 YYNGEE. In DNA form, the CDR3 reads TGTGCCAGCAGCGTAGCTACGTGGGCAGGGGCCGGGGAGCTGTTTTTT. It specifies CASSVATWAGAGELFF. Filled out from reference TRBV9 and TRBJ2-2, the complete variable domain reads DSGVTQTPKHLITATGQRVTLRCSPRSGDLSVYWYQQSLDQGLQFLIQYYNGEERAKGNILERFSAQQFPDLHSELNLSSLELGDSALYFCASSVATWAGAGELFFGEGSRLTVL.

This clonotype was seen at least ten times. CDR3 sequence: CASSSPPRENTKSQFF. The CDR3 DNA sequence: TGTGCCAGCAGTTCCCCCCCACGGGAGAATACAAAGAGCCAGTTCTTC. The chain recombines TRBV6-2 or TRBV6-3 with TRBJ2-1; D perhaps matches TRBD2 (6 bases). CDR1 MNHEY and CDR2 SVGEGT come from the germline V gene. Trimming pared 4 bases from V and 13 bases from J, leaving 26 bases between. This CDR3 spans 16 amino acids.

This clonotype was observed at least ten times. This rearrangement joins TRBV20-1 to TRBJ2-2; 8 bases align to TRBD1. Per germline, CDR1 DFQATT and CDR2 SNEGSKA (reference sequence). The CDR3 spans 14 residues. V lost 5 bases to trimming and J lost 2 bases; unmatched junction nucleotides: 4. The CDR3 nucleotides are TGCAGTGCTTGGACAGGGTTCAACACCGGGGAGCTGTTTTTT. This translates into CSAWTGFNTGELFF.

V gene TRBV20-1 combines with J gene TRBJ2-1, with 8 bases identical to TRBD2. V lost 1 base and J lost 7; bases outside the gene matches: 6. The germline gives CDR1 DFQATT, CDR2 SNEGSKA (reference sequence). CDR3 length equals 14 residues. The CDR3 region has the DNA TGCAGTGCTAGAGGGCGGGGGGTGGTTAATGAGCAGTTCTTC. Translated: CSARGRGVVNEQFF.

The rearrangement uses TRBV9 and TRBJ2-5; no clear D gene. The V gene lost 0 bases and the J gene lost 3 bases, with 6 bases spanning the gap. Germline V gene lookup returns CDR1 SGDLS and CDR2 YYNGEE. This CDR3 has 13 residues. The CDR3 here is CASSVGTEETQYF. The CDR3 DNA is TGTGCCAGCAGCGTAGGCACAGAAGAGACCCAGTACTTC.

This clonotype showed up many times. The chain links TRBV6-2 or TRBV6-3 to TRBJ2-2; 8 bases line up with TRBD1. Trimming at V came to 3 bases and at J to 0 bases, leaving 6 bases not matched to a gene. From germline, CDR1 is MNHEY and CDR2 SVGEGT. This CDR3 is built from 17 residues. In DNA form, the CDR3 reads TGTGCCAGCAGTTATCTTCCAGGGGGCGCGAACACCGGGGAGCTGTTTTTT. Encoded protein: CASSYLPGGANTGELFF.

The V and J genes are TRBV7-8 and TRBJ2-6; TRBD2 might be the D (6 bases). V lost 1 base and J lost 0, with 13 bases in between. This CDR3 has 18 residues. Germline lookup yields CDR1 SGHVS and CDR2 FQNEAQ. The CDR3 loop reads CASSLVRLATSGANVLTF. The CDR3 coding sequence is TGTGCCAGCAGCTTAGTTCGGCTAGCGACCTCTGGGGCCAACGTCCTGACTTTC.

At least ten counts were recorded for this clonotype. The rearrangement joins TRBV4-3 to TRBJ2-1; 8 bases line up with TRBD1. The CDR3 covers 15 residues. The V and J ends lost 3 bases and 8 bases, in that order; junction bases with no gene match: 9. Germline V gives CDR1 LGHNA, CDR2 YSLEER. The CDR3 here is CASSQGTGPFYEQFF. CDR3 DNA sequence: TGCGCCAGCAGCCAGGGGACAGGCCCGTTTTATGAGCAGTTCTTC.

The rearrangement uses TRBV7-2 and TRBJ2-3; 8 nucleotides align to TRBD2. CDR1 is SGHTA and CDR2 is FQGNSA in the germline V gene. The CDR3 consists of 15 residues. V gave up 5 bases and J gave up 2 bases; unmatched junction bases: 6. CDR3 nucleotides: TGTGCCAGCAGCCTAGTAGCGGGGCTCACAGATACGCAGTATTTT. Translated, it gives CASSLVAGLTDTQYF.

This clonotype was recorded at least ten times. This chain uses TRBV12-3 or TRBV12-4 with TRBJ2-7, with TRBD1 matching 7 bases. The CDR3 contains 14 residues. Trimming cost V 3 bases and J 1 base; bases outside gene matches: 3. The CDR3 sequence: CASSFGTASYEQYF. CDR3 nucleotides: TGTGCCAGCAGTTTCGGGACAGCGTCCTACGAGCAGTACTTC.

The chain uses TRBV28 and TRBJ2-5; 7 nucleotides line up with TRBD2. Germline V CDR1 and CDR2: MDHEN, SYDVKM. CDR3 length equals 12 residues. After removal of 11 bases from V and 1 base from J, the junction contained 4 bases not matched to a gene. The chain's CDR3 is CAGGTTQETQYF. Here the CDR3 DNA reads TGTGCCGGCGGGACTACCCAAGAGACCCAGTACTTC.

A few counts support this clonotype. V gene TRBV27 combines with J gene TRBJ2-3; TRBD2 is a possible D gene (6 bases). Trimming shortened V by 4 bases and J by 0 bases, and 11 bases separated the two germline ends. Germline values: CDR1 MNHEY, CDR2 SMNVEV (reference sequence). CDR3 length equals 15 residues. The CDR3 DNA is TGTGCCAGCAGTTGGGTAGCGGCGAGCACAGATACGCAGTATTTT. It translates to CASSWVAASTDTQYF.

Many counts were recorded for this clonotype. The V and J genes are TRBV7-9 and TRBJ1-5; perhaps TRBD1 as D (6 bases). Germline loops: CDR1 SEHNR, CDR2 FQNEAQ (reference sequence). V was pared by 5 bases and J by 6 bases, with 11 bases between. The CDR3 sequence is 13 residues long. CDR3 in amino acids: CASSLTRGQPQHF. The CDR3 DNA is TGTGCCAGCAGCCTAACCAGGGGTCAGCCCCAGCATTTT.

A few counts support this clonotype. The chain links TRBV6-1 to TRBJ1-2; a weak D match, TRBD1 (5 bases). The germline V and J ends were trimmed by 9 bases and 0 bases, with 14 bases remaining between them. Per the germline V gene, CDR1 is MNHNS and CDR2 is SASEGT. CDR3 length: 14 amino acids. CDR3: CASGDRKSNYGYTF. The CDR3 DNA sequence: TGTGCCAGTGGAGACAGAAAGTCTAACTATGGCTACACCTTC.

This clonotype was found many times. V is TRBV5-6 and J is TRBJ2-5; 9 nucleotides match TRBD2. CDR3 length: 17 amino acids. The trim removed 0 bases at V and 2 bases at J, leaving 8 bases unmatched. CDR1 SGHDT and CDR2 YYEEEE come from the germline V gene. CDR3 sequence reads: CASSLDLAGTKQETQYF. In DNA form, the CDR3 reads TGTGCCAGCAGCTTGGATCTAGCGGGGACCAAGCAAGAGACCCAGTACTTC.

The V and J genes are TRBV11-1 and TRBJ2-1, with TRBD2 identical over 15 bases. The CDR3 sequence is 15 residues long. Germline V gene sequence: CDR1 SGHAT, CDR2 FQDESV (reference sequence). The trim removed 4 bases at V and 12 bases at J, leaving 7 bases unmatched. The CDR3 region is CASSSRTSGGGGQFF. DNA for the CDR3: TGTGCCAGCAGCTCAAGGACTAGCGGGGGGGGTGGGCAGTTCTTC.

Only a few counts were recorded for this clonotype. V usage is TRBV27 and J usage is TRBJ2-7; the D gene is possibly TRBD2 (6 bases). Trimming removed 6 bases at V and 0 bases at J, with 12 bases between. CDR1 and CDR2 from the germline V gene are MNHEY and SMNVEV (reference sequence). There are 14 residues in the CDR3. The CDR3 DNA reads as TGTGCCAGCAGACGACTAGACCCCTCCTACGAGCAGTACTTC. Its translation is CASRRLDPSYEQYF.

This clonotype was seen more than once but under ten times. This rearrangement joins TRBV28 to TRBJ2-1; 12 nucleotides line up with TRBD2. The junction had 3 bases not matched to a gene; V was cut back by 2 bases and J by 4 bases. The CDR3 has 16 amino acids. Per the germline V gene, CDR1 is MDHEN and CDR2 is SYDVKM. The CDR3 protein is CASSLRGLAGYNEQFF. In DNA, the CDR3 is TGTGCCAGCAGTTTAAGGGGACTAGCGGGTTACAATGAGCAGTTCTTC.

This clonotype has at least ten counts. The chain carries TRBV29-1 and TRBJ2-3; no definite D call. V lost 0 bases and J lost 0, with 7 bases in between. The CDR3 extends over 14 amino acids. Germline lookup yields CDR1 SQVTM and CDR2 ANQGSEA. As DNA, the CDR3 is TGCAGCGTTGAAGATGTCGTCAGCACAGATACGCAGTATTTT. It codes for CSVEDVVSTDTQYF.